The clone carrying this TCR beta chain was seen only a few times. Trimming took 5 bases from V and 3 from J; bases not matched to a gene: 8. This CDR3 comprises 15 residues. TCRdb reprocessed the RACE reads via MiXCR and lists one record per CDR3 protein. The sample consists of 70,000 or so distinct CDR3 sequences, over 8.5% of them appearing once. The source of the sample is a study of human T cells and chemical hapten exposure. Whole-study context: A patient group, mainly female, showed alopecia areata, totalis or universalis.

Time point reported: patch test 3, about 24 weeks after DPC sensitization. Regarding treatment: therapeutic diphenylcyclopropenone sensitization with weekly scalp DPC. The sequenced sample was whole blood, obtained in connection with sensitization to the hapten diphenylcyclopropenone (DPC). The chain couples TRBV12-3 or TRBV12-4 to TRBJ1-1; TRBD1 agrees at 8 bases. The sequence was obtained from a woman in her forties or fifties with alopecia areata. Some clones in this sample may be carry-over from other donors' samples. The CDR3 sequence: CASSLLGQGYTEAFF. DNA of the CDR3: TGTGCCAGCAGTCTCCTCGGACAGGGCTACACTGAAGCTTTCTTT.